This T cell receptor (beta chain) was captured by sequencing in a study of blood T cell repertoires in COVID-19. TCRdb's table, derived via immunoSEQ multiplex PCR, lists solely in-frame clones and lacks some. This table has 100,000 to 150,000 clones, about 83% appearing once. The TCR sequence derives from a human donor in a cohort sampled during active COVID-19. Sequenced material: peripheral blood.

The CDR3 sequence: CASSFSTFLGDEQFF. The CDR3 DNA reads TGTGCCAGCAGCTTTTCCACTTTCTTGGGAGATGAGCAGTTCTTC. The chain uses TRBV7-8 and TRBJ2-1; perhaps TRBD2 as D (5 bases). The germline gives CDR1 SGHVS, CDR2 FQNEAQ. This CDR3 is 15 amino acids long. V was cut by 3 bases and J by 8 bases, with 17 bases left in between.